The next 29 T cell receptor beta chains were all read from a single sample in a study of blood T cell repertoires in COVID-19. Clones were read by immunoSEQ multiplex PCR, and TCRdb kept only the in-frame ones, dropping some. Among about 440,000 clones listed, 87% were seen once. Sequencing was performed on PBMCs or T cells enriched from blood (not recorded which). The source of these receptors is a woman aged 18 to 35 with acute COVID-19.

The chain has TRBV6-5 and TRBJ1-5; D possibly corresponds to TRBD1 (5 bases). The V gene lost 5 bases and the J gene lost 7 bases, with 12 bases spanning the gap. The CDR3 runs 13 residues. Germline V gene data show CDR1 as MNHEY and CDR2 as SVGAGI. Written as DNA, the CDR3 is TGTGCCAGCAGTACCTCAGGGAGGCAGCCCCAGCATTTT. It codes for CASSTSGRQPQHF.

The V call is TRBV19, the J call TRBJ2-1, with 11 bases that match TRBD2. This CDR3 region has 17 residues. After removal of 0 bases from V and 4 bases from J, the junction contained 5 bases not matched to a gene. Looked up from germline, CDR1 is LNHDA and CDR2 is SQIVND (reference sequence). The CDR3 coding sequence is TGTGCCAGTAGTATAGATAGACGGACTAGCGGGTACAATGAGCAGTTCTTC. This sequence encodes CASSIDRRTSGYNEQFF.

The V call is TRBV7-9, the J call TRBJ2-7; D is uncertain. Germline V gene sequence: CDR1 SEHNR, CDR2 FQNEAQ (reference sequence). This CDR3 has 15 amino acids. Between the trimmed V and J ends, which lost 4 bases and 4 bases, there was a span of 17 bases. As DNA, the CDR3 is TGTGCCAGCAGCTCCTCACGCGGTCCCCTATACGAGCAGTACTTC. Translated: CASSSSRGPLYEQYF.

V and J are TRBV12-3 or TRBV12-4 and TRBJ1-2; perhaps TRBD1 as D (6 bases). The CDR3 runs to 13 residues. V lost 3 bases to trimming and J lost 8 bases, with 13 bases between them. DNA of the CDR3: TGTGCCAGCAGTTTTCAGGGGCCCCGCGGCTACACCTTC. Translation gives CASSFQGPRGYTF.

The V gene is TRBV6-1, the J gene TRBJ1-2; D gene ambiguous. The CDR3 contains 15 residues. Trimming cost V 3 bases and J 8 bases, with 19 bases left between them. CDR1 MNHNS and CDR2 SASEGT come from the germline V gene. Here the CDR3 reads CASSEGPAQLYGYTF. In DNA, the CDR3 is TGTGCCAGCAGTGAGGGTCCAGCCCAACTATACGGCTACACCTTC.

The count of this clone is one. The same CDR3 can be traced to other DNA sequences in this sample. The genes are TRBV2 and TRBJ1-2, with a weak D call TRBD1 (5 bases). CDR3 length equals 14 residues. The V and J ends lost 7 bases and 3 bases respectively, with 15 bases between them. Germline V gene lookup returns CDR1 SNHLY and CDR2 FYNNEI. Here the CDR3 reads CASTGQGAYYGYTF. CDR3 in DNA: TGTGCCAGCACTGGACAAGGAGCTTACTATGGCTACACCTTC.

The chain employs TRBV5-1 and TRBJ1-3, with D perhaps TRBD1 (5 bases). CDR3 size: 14 residues. The germline V gene has CDR1 SGHRS and CDR2 YFSETQ. With 7 bases removed from V and 2 bases from J, the gap between germline ends came to 13 bases. The CDR3 reads CASRDSLPGNTIYF. In DNA form, the CDR3 reads TGCGCCAGCCGGGACTCCCTCCCTGGAAACACCATATATTTT.

The V gene is TRBV2, the J gene TRBJ2-3, with 7 bases identical to TRBD2. The junction had 5 bases not matched to a gene; V was cut back by 8 bases and J by 0 bases. CDR1 and CDR2 from the germline V gene are SNHLY and FYNNEI. The CDR3 is made up of 14 amino acids. CDR3 region: CASWGGRSTDTQYF. The CDR3 nucleotides are TGTGCCAGCTGGGGGGGAAGGAGCACAGATACGCAGTATTTT.

V gene TRBV6-5 combines with J gene TRBJ1-2; weak D call: TRBD1 (6 bases). CDR1 and CDR2 from the germline V gene are MNHEY and SVGAGI. The CDR3 loop spans 14 amino acids. Deletions cut 8 bases from V and 6 bases from J, with 19 bases between. CDR3 region: CASFWRGGTDGYTF. In DNA, the CDR3 is TGTGCCAGCTTCTGGCGAGGGGGAACCGATGGCTACACCTTC.

The chain combines TRBV28 with TRBJ1-6, with D perhaps matching TRBD1 (5 bases). This CDR3 has 15 amino acids. Germline V gene lookup returns CDR1 MDHEN and CDR2 SYDVKM. Deletions cut 2 bases from V and 7 bases from J, with 12 bases between. CDR3 region: CASSLGGTRNSPLHF. The CDR3 DNA is TGTGCCAGCAGTTTAGGGGGGACGAGAAATTCACCCCTCCACTTT.

V usage is TRBV6-1 and J usage is TRBJ1-2; no clear D gene. Germline-derived CDR1 and CDR2 are MNHNS and SASEGT. The V end was cut by 1 base, the J end by 6 bases, with 6 bases between. CDR3 length: 12 residues. The chain's CDR3 is CASSEVRDGYTF. The DNA of the CDR3 is TGTGCCAGCAGTGAAGTACGGGATGGCTACACCTTC.

V is TRBV10-1 and J is TRBJ2-3; 10 nucleotides match TRBD2. The CDR3 has 15 amino acids. Germline trimming cut 6 bases from V and 4 bases from J; bases unmatched to any gene: 7. Germline values: CDR1 WNHNN, CDR2 SYGVQD (reference sequence). Written as DNA, the CDR3 is TGCGCCAGCAGCTGGACTAGCGGAAGGGCAGATACGCAGTATTTT. Protein sequence: CASSWTSGRADTQYF.

This sequence joins TRBV2 and TRBJ1-1; tentatively, D is TRBD1 (5 bases). Germline assignment: CDR1 SNHLY and CDR2 FYNNEI. The ends were cut back, 7 bases at V and 2 bases at J, with 17 bases in the middle. CDR3 length: 15 residues. CDR3 coding DNA: TGTGCCAGCACTAACAGGCAGGGAGGAAACACTGAAGCTTTCTTT. Amino acids: CASTNRQGGNTEAFF.

The rearrangement joins TRBV4-1 to TRBJ1-1; 9 nucleotides agree with TRBD1. The J segment lost 4 bases and the V segment lost 3 bases, leaving 3 bases of the junction unmatched. Looked up from germline, CDR1 is MGHRA and CDR2 is YSYEKL. The CDR3 contains 14 residues. Here the CDR3 DNA reads TGCGCCAGCAGCCACCCGGGACAGGGCACTGAAGCTTTCTTT. This encodes CASSHPGQGTEAFF.

The chain has TRBV6-5 and TRBJ2-3, with D tentatively TRBD2 (6 bases). CDR1 and CDR2 from the germline V gene are MNHEY and SVGAGI. There are 14 residues in the CDR3. The V and J ends lost 2 bases and 4 bases respectively, with 10 bases between them. As DNA, the CDR3 is TGTGCCAGCAGTTACGATTGGAGGGCAGATACGCAGTATTTT. Translation gives CASSYDWRADTQYF.

The chain has TRBV5-8 and TRBJ2-7; D remains unclear. V was pared by 4 bases and J by 2 bases, with 16 bases between. CDR3 size: 15 residues. The germline V gene encodes CDR1 SGHTS and CDR2 YDEGEE. CDR3 amino acids: CASSQDIPLPYEQYF. The CDR3 DNA is TGTGCCAGCAGCCAAGACATACCACTTCCCTACGAGCAGTACTTC.

The V call is TRBV4-3, the J call TRBJ2-5; D uncertain. Germline CDR1 reads LGHNA; CDR2 reads YSLEER. Trimming removed 0 bases from V and 2 bases from J, with 4 bases in between. The CDR3 length is 13 residues. In DNA, the CDR3 is TGCGCCAGCAGCCAAGACAGGCAAGAGACCCAGTACTTC. Protein sequence: CASSQDRQETQYF.

This sequence joins TRBV24-1 and TRBJ2-2; TRBD1 aligns across 10 bases. V trimming: 11 bases; J trimming: 6 bases; junction bases outside the gene matches: 5. This CDR3 has 13 residues. CDR1 is KGHDR and CDR2 is SFDVKD in the germline V gene. CDR3 sequence: CAIRGQGPGELFF. CDR3 nucleotides: TGTGCCATCCGGGGACAGGGGCCCGGGGAGCTGTTTTTT.

This clone was seen only a few times. The chain combines TRBV6-5 with TRBJ2-7; 9 positions agree with TRBD1. The CDR3 is made up of 13 amino acids. Germline V gives CDR1 MNHEY, CDR2 SVGAGI. J was trimmed by 5 bases and V by 11 bases; bases with no gene match: 10. The CDR3 sequence: CAAQGQGNNEQYF. The CDR3 nucleotides are TGTGCCGCCCAGGGACAGGGCAACAACGAGCAGTACTTC.

CDR3 protein: CATSRDRGDSGAFF. The CDR3 DNA reads as TGTGCCACCAGCAGAGATAGGGGGGACAGCGGAGCTTTCTTT. The chain has TRBV15 and TRBJ1-1; 7 bases fit TRBD1. Trimming removed 0 bases from V and 10 bases from J; junction bases left unmatched: 8. The CDR3 length is 14 residues. Germline V gene data show CDR1 as LNHNV and CDR2 as YYDKDF (reference sequence).

The sample holds one count of this clone. Other DNA sequences of this sample code for an identical CDR3. In nucleotides, the CDR3 is TGTGCCAGCTCACCCGGAGGGGAGACCCAGTACTTC. Its protein is CASSPGGETQYF. The gene calls are TRBV18 and TRBJ2-5; D might be TRBD2 (6 bases). The CDR3 length is 12 residues. Germline V gives CDR1 KGHSH, CDR2 LQKENI. Trimming removed 3 bases from V and 5 bases from J, with 7 bases in between.

The V and J genes are TRBV2 and TRBJ2-1; 9 bases agree with TRBD2. The CDR3 is 18 amino acids. Germline trimming cut 6 bases from V and 9 bases from J; bases unmatched to any gene: 21. From germline, CDR1 is SNHLY and CDR2 FYNNEI. The CDR3 DNA reads as TGTGCCAGCAGCGAAACCATGGGGGGACTAGCTGGGGAGGGTGAGCAGTTCTTC. The encoded protein is CASSETMGGLAGEGEQFF.

This sequence joins TRBV3-1 (or the pseudogene TRBV3-2) and TRBJ1-4; TRBD1 matches at 8 bases. The germline CDR1 and CDR2 sequences are LGHDT and YNNKEL (reference sequence). V trimming: 1 base; J trimming: 7 bases; junction bases outside the gene matches: 5. The length of the CDR3 is 15 residues. For the CDR3, the DNA is TGTGCCAGCAGCCAAGGGACAGGGTGGCGTGAAAAACTGTTTTTT. It yields the protein CASSQGTGWREKLFF.

This clone was seen more than once but under ten times. This rearrangement joins TRBV10-1 to TRBJ1-1; 7 positions agree with TRBD1. The CDR3 is 14 residues long. V shed 4 bases, J shed 0 bases, and the junction held 2 bases outside the gene matches. CDR1 is WNHNN, CDR2 SYGVQD, per germline (reference sequence). The CDR3 DNA is TGCGCCAGCAGTGTGGGACAGATGAACACTGAAGCTTTCTTT. Its protein product is CASSVGQMNTEAFF.

For the CDR3, the DNA is TGTGCCAGCAGCTGGGGAGAAGGGGGAGATACGCAGTATTTT. Translated, it gives CASSWGEGGDTQYF. The rearrangement links TRBV7-2 to TRBJ2-3; tentative D call: TRBD1 (6 bases). V lost 4 bases and J lost 5, with 13 bases in between. Looked up from germline, CDR1 is SGHTA and CDR2 is FQGNSA. The CDR3 consists of 14 residues.

The table lists this clone with a few counts. The chain links TRBV19 to TRBJ2-1, with 11 bases lining up with TRBD2. Germline V lookup: CDR1 LNHDA, CDR2 SQIVND (reference sequence). With 3 bases clipped from V and 6 bases from J, the junction kept 7 bases outside the gene matches. CDR3 length: 16 residues. The CDR3 protein is CASSILSSGRFNEQFF. The DNA of the CDR3 is TGTGCCAGTAGTATTCTATCTAGCGGGAGGTTCAATGAGCAGTTCTTC.

The J gene is TRBJ2-7, the V gene TRBV12-3 or TRBV12-4, with D possibly being TRBD1 (5 bases). The ends were cut back, 5 bases at V and 9 bases at J, with 17 bases in the middle. This CDR3 region has 13 residues. The CDR3 DNA reads as TGTGCCAGCAGTCCCCTGGGGCCCCGACGGCAGTACTTC. It yields the protein CASSPLGPRRQYF.

This clone was observed many times. This chain connects TRBV3-1 (or the pseudogene TRBV3-2) to TRBJ2-7; D is possibly TRBD2 (5 bases). This CDR3 is 16 amino acids long. Germline assignment: CDR1 LGHDT and CDR2 YNNKEL (reference sequence). The ends were cut back, 4 bases at V and 0 bases at J, with 16 bases in the middle. The CDR3 protein is CASSLGEGLNSYEQYF. The CDR3 DNA is TGTGCCAGCAGCCTGGGAGAAGGACTCAACTCCTACGAGCAGTACTTC.

The chain joins TRBV9 to TRBJ2-7; tentative D call: TRBD1 (5 bases). The CDR3 covers 14 residues. V lost 3 bases and J 5 bases, leaving 15 bases between the germline ends. The germline CDR1 and CDR2 sequences are SGDLS and YYNGEE. The CDR3 sequence: CASSGREGVHEQYF. The CDR3 nucleotides read TGTGCCAGCAGCGGACGAGAAGGGGTCCACGAGCAGTACTTC. The complete variable domain, with remaining parts taken from reference TRBV9 and TRBJ2-7, reads DSGVTQTPKHLITATGQRVTLRCSPRSGDLSVYWYQQSLDQGLQFLIQYYNGEERAKGNILERFSAQQFPDLHSELNLSSLELGDSALYFCASSGREGVHEQYFGPGTRLTVT.